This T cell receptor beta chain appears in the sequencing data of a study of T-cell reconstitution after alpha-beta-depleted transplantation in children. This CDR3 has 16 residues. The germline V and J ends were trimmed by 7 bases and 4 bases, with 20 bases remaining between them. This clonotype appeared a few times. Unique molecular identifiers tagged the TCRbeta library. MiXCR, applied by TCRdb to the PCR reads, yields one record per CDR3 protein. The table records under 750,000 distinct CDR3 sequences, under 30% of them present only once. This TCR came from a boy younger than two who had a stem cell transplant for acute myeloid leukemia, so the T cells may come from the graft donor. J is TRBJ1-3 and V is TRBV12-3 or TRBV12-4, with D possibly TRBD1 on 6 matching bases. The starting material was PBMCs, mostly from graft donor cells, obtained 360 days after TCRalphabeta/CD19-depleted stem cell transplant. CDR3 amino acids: CASNLGGRGSGNTIYF. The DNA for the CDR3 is TGTGCCAGCAACCTAGGGGGTCGGGGCTCAGGAAACACCATATATTTT.